This T cell receptor (beta chain) is drawn from a study of cytomegalovirus exposure and HLA in healthy donors. Note on this clone: As yet, its antigen is unknown.

The PCR made use of 60 Vbeta and 13 Jbeta primers. Profiled with immunoSEQ multiplex PCR; TCRdb holds only in-frame clones, not every one. Among 250,000 to 350,000 clones listed, roughly 80% were seen once. The donors comprised healthy bone marrow donors. Regarding the study as a whole: Both high specificity and high sensitivity reportedly marked the classifier's diagnosis of cytomegalovirus status.

Source material: PBMCs. The receptor comes from a girl aged 2 to 10 in good health and CMV-seronegative.

CDR3 sequence: CASSQTGGNTQYF. The CDR3, as DNA: TGCGCCAGCAGCCAAACCGGGGGGAATACGCAGTATTTT. The V gene is TRBV4-1, the J gene TRBJ2-3; 7 bases map to TRBD2. This CDR3 has 13 residues. V shed 2 bases, J shed 7 bases, and the junction held 3 bases outside the gene matches. Germline lookup yields CDR1 MGHRA and CDR2 YSYEKL.